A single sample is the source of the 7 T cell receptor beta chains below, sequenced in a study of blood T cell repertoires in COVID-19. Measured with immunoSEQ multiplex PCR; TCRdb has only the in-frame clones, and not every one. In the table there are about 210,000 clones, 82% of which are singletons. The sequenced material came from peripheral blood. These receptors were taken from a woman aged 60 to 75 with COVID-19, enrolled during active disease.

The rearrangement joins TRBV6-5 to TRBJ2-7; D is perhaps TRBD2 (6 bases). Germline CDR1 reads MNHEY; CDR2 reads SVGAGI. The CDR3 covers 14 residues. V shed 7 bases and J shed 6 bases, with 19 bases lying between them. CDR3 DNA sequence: TGTGCCAGCAACCCCACGGGCGGGGCCGGCGAGCAGTACGTC. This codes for CASNPTGGAGEQYV.

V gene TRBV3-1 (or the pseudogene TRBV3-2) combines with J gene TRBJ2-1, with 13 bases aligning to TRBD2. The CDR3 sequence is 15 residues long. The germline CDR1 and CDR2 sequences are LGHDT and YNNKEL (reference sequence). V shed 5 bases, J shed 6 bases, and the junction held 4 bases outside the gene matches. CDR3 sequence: CASSGLAGEANEQFF. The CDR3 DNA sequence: TGTGCCAGCAGCGGACTAGCGGGAGAAGCCAATGAGCAGTTCTTC.

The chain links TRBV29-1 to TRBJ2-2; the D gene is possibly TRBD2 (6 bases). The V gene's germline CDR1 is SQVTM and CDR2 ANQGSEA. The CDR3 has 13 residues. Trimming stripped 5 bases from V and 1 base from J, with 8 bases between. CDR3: CSVLGGNTGELFF. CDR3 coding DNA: TGCAGCGTTCTCGGGGGGAACACCGGGGAGCTGTTTTTT.

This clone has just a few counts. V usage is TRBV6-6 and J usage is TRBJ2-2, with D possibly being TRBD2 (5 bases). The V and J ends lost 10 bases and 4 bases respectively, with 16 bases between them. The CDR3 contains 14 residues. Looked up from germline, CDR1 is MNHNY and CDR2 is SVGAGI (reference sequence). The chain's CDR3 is CATVQGGATGELFF. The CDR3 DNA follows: TGTGCCACCGTCCAAGGAGGAGCCACCGGGGAGCTGTTTTTT.

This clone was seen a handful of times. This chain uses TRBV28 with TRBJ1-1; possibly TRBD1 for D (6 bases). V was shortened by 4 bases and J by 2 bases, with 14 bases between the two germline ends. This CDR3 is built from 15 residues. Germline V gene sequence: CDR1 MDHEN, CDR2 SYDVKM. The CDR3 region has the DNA TGTGCCAGCAGTTCCGCAGGGGCCCCTAACACTGAAGCTTTCTTT. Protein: CASSSAGAPNTEAFF. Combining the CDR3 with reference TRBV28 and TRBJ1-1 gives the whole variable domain DVKVTQSSRYLVKRTGEKVFLECVQDMDHENMFWYRQDPGLGLRLIYFSYDVKMKEKGDIPEGYSVSREKKERFSLILESASTNQTSMYLCASSSAGAPNTEAFFGQGTRLTVV.

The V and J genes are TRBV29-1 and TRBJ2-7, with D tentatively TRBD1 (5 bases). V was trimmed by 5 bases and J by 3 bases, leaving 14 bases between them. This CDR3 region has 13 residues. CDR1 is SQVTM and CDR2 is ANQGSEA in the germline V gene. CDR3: CSVRIDRGYEQYF. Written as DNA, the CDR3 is TGCAGCGTTCGTATAGATAGGGGCTACGAGCAGTACTTC.

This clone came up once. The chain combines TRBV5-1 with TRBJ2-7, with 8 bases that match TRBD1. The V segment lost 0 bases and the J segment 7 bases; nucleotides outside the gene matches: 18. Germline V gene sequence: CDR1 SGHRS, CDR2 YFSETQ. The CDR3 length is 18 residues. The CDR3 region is CASSLEGTGRPIFFEQYV. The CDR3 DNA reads TGCGCCAGCAGCTTGGAAGGGACAGGCCGACCAATTTTTTTTGAGCAGTACGTC.